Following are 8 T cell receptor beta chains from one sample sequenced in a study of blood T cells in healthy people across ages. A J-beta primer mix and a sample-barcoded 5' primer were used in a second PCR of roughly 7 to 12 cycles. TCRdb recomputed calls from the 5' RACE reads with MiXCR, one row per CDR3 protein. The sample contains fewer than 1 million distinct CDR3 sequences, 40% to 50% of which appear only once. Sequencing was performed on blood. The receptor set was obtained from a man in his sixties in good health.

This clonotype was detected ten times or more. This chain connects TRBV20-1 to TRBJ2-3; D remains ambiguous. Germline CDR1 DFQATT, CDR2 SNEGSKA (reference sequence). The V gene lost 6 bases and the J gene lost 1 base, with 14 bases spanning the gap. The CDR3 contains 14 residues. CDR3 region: CSASGSSRTDTQYF. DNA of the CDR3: TGCAGTGCATCGGGCAGCTCGCGCACAGATACGCAGTATTTT.

CDR3 sequence (DNA): TGCAGTGCTTTCGACAGGGGCCATGAGCAGTTCTTC. This codes for CSAFDRGHEQFF. V usage is TRBV20-1 and J usage is TRBJ2-1; TRBD1 matches at 8 bases. In germline, CDR1 is DFQATT, CDR2 SNEGSKA (reference sequence). V was pared by 5 bases and J by 8 bases, with 5 bases of the junction left unmatched. CDR3 length: 12 amino acids.

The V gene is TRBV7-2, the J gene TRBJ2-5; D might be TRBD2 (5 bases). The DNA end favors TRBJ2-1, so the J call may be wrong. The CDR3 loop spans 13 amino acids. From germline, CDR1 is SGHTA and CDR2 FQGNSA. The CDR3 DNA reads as TGTGCCAGCGCCTGCGCGGGCAAAGAGACCCAGTTCTTC. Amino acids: CASACAGKETQFF.

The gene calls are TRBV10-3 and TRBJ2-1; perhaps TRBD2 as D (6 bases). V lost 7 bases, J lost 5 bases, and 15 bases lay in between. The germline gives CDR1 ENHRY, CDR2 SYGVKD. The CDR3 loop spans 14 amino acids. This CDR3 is CAINFGGTNNEQFF. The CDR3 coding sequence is TGTGCCATCAACTTCGGAGGGACCAACAATGAGCAGTTCTTC.

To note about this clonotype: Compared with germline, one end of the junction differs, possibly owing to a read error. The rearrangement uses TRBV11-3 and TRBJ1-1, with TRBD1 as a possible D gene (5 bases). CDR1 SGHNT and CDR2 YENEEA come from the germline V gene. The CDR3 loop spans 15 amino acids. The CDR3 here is CVSGSRGISSTEAFF. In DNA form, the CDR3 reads TGTGTCAGCGGCTCTCGGGGGATTTCATCGACTGAAGCTTTCTTT.

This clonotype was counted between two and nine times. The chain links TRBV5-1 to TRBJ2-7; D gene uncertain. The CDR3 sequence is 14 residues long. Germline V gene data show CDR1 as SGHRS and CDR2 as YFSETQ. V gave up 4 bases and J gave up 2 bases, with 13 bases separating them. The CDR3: CASSVGQATYEQYF. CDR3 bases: TGCGCCAGCAGCGTTGGGCAGGCCACCTACGAGCAGTACTTC.

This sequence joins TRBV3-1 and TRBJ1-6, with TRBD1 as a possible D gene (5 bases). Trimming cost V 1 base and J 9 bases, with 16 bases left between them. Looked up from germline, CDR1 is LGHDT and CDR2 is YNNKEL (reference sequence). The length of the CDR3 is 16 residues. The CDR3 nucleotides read TGTGCCAGCAGCCAAGTTTCAGGGCCACTTAGTTCACCCCTCCACTTT. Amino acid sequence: CASSQVSGPLSSPLHF.

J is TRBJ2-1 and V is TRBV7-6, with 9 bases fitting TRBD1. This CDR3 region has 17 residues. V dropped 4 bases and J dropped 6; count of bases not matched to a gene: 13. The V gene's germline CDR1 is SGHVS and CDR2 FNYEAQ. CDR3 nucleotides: TGTGCCAGCAGCTCTGCACCGAGGACAGGGGTGGGCAATGAGCAGTTCTTC. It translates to CASSSAPRTGVGNEQFF.